The subject of this entry is one TCR beta chain. Its antigen is still unknown. The data were obtained in a study of T cell repertoires in cytomegalovirus infection. Study-level background: Public TCR beta signatures provided an indication of both CMV infection and a matching HLA type. Broader study findings: Summed frequency of shared TCR beta families picked out CMV carriers who also had the relevant HLA. HLA-C-restricted TCR beta clonotypes specific for CMV led the ex vivo response.

TCRdb re-called the reads through MiXCR, storing one row per CDR3 protein. The sample carries 200,000 to 250,000 distinct CDR3 sequences, roughly 20% recorded once. The receptor was isolated from a human donor in good health (CMV status not recorded). Some clones in this sample may be carry-over from other donors' samples. Specimen: CD8+ T cells from PBMCs.

The CDR3 loop reads CATSRDGVQETQYF. CDR3 DNA: TGTGCCACCAGCAGAGATGGGGTACAAGAGACCCAGTACTTC. The chain couples TRBV15 to TRBJ2-5; D uncertain. Between the trimmed V and J ends, which lost 0 bases and 2 bases, there was a span of 7 bases. CDR1 is LNHNV, CDR2 YYDKDF, per germline (reference sequence). The CDR3 length is 14 residues.